The source of this TCR beta chain is a study of blood T cell repertoires in COVID-19. About the research overall: The analysed material was cDNA or gDNA that came from T cells, B-cell-depleted T cells, or PBMCs.

In the authors' workflow: Counts of nucleated cells, estimated from reference gene primer amplification, were obtained. The data were produced by immunoSEQ multiplex PCR, yet TCRdb's version contains in-frame clones alone and is incomplete. Clone size and the V and J calls come from that table; the DNA yielded D and trimming. The table lists 90,000 to 150,000 clones, 70% to 80% of them singletons, with under 3% in the top ten. This CDR3 contains 13 residues. V was pared by 3 bases and J by 5 bases, with 14 bases between. Germline V gene sequence: CDR1 GTSNPN, CDR2 SVGIG (reference sequence). This chain joins TRBV30 and TRBJ2-7, with a weak D call TRBD2 (5 bases). This receptor was obtained from a man aged 50 to 60 with acute or convalescent COVID-19. The sequencing input was peripheral blood. CDR3 in amino acids: CAWSETNFNEQYF. The CDR3 DNA is TGTGCCTGGAGCGAGACTAATTTTAACGAGCAGTACTTC.